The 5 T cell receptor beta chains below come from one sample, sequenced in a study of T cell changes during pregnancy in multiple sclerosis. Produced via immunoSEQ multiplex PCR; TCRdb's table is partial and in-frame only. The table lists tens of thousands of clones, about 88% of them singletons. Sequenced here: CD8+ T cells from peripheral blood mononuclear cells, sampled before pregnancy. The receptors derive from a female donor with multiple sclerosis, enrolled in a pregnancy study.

CDR3 sequence: CASSEGLAGGSEQFF. The DNA of the CDR3 is TGTGCCAGCAGTGAAGGACTAGCGGGGGGAAGTGAGCAGTTCTTC. The V gene is TRBV6-4, the J gene TRBJ2-1; 14 bases line up with TRBD2. This CDR3 has 15 residues. With 3 bases clipped from V and 9 bases from J, the junction kept 4 bases outside the gene matches. Germline V gene lookup returns CDR1 MRHNA and CDR2 SNTAGT.

Here the CDR3 DNA reads TGTGCCAGCAGCCCCCCGACAGGGACCGGGGAGCTGTTTTTT. Translating gives CASSPPTGTGELFF. The chain has TRBV7-9 and TRBJ2-2; TRBD1 aligns across 7 bases. The CDR3 has 14 amino acids. CDR1 and CDR2 (germline): SEHNR, FQNEAQ (reference sequence). The ends lost 5 bases at V and 5 bases at J; junction bases unmatched: 5.

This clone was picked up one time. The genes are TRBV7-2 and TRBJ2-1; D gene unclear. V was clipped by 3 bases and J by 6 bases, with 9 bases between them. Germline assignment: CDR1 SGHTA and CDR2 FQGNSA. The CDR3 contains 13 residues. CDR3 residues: CASSLTGPNEQFF. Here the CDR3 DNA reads TGTGCCAGCAGCTTGACGGGTCCCAATGAGCAGTTCTTC.

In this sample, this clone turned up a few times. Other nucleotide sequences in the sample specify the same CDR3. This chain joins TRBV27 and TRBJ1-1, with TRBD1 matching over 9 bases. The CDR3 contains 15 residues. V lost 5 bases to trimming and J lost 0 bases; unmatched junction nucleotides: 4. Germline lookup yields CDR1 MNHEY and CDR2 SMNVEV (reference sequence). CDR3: CASSPGTGLNTEAFF. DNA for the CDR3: TGTGCCAGCAGTCCCGGGACAGGGCTGAACACTGAAGCTTTCTTT.

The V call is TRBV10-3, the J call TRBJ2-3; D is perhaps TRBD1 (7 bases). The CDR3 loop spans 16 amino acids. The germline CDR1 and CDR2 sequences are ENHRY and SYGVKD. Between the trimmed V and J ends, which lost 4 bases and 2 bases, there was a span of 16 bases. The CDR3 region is CAISGGDRISTDTQYF. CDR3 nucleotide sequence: TGTGCCATCAGTGGGGGGGACAGAATATCCACAGATACGCAGTATTTT.